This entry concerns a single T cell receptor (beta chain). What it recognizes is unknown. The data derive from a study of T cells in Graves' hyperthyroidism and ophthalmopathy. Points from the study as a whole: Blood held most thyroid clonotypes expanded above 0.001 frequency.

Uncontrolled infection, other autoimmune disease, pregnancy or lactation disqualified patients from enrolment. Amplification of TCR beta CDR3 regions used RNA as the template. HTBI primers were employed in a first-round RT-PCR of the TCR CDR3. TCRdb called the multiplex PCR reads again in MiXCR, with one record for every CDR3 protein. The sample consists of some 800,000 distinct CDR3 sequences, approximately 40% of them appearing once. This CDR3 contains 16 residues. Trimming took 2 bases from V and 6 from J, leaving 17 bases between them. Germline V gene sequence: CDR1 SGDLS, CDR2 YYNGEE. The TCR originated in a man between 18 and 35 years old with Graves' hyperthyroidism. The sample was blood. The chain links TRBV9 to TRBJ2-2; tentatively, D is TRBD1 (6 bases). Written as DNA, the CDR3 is TGTGCCAGCAGCGTTCTCCGGACAGCCAGAGCCGGGGAGCTGTTTTTT. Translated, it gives CASSVLRTARAGELFF.